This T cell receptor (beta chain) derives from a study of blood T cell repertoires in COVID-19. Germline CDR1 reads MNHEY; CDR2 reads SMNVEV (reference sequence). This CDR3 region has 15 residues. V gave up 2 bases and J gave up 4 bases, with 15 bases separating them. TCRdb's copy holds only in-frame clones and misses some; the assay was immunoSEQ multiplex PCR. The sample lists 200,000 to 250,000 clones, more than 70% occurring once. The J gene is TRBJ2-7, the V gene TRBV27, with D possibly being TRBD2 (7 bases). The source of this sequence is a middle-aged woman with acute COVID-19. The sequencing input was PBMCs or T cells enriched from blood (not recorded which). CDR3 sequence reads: CASSLREGTPYEQYF. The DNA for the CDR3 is TGTGCCAGCAGTTTAAGGGAGGGGACACCTTACGAGCAGTACTTC.